These 26 T cell receptor beta chains were sequenced from one sample in a study of blood T cell repertoires in COVID-19. Profiling relied on immunoSEQ multiplex PCR, and the TCRdb table lists in-frame clones only, not all of them. Altogether around 110,000 clones are present, about four fifths being singletons, with the ten largest covering 16%. The specimen was peripheral blood. The receptors derive from a man aged 55 to 69 with active or convalescent COVID-19.

This clone was picked up a small number of times. The rearrangement links TRBV7-9 to TRBJ2-3; TRBD2 aligns across 7 bases. V trimming: 5 bases; J trimming: 3 bases; junction bases outside the gene matches: 8. The CDR3 totals 15 residues. The germline V gene has CDR1 SEHNR and CDR2 FQNEAQ (reference sequence). The CDR3 protein is CASSPSGGGTDTQYF. The CDR3 DNA is TGTGCCAGCAGCCCCTCGGGGGGAGGGACAGATACGCAGTATTTT. The full variable domain, with the rest looked up from reference TRBV7-9 and TRBJ2-3, is DTGVSQNPRHKITKRGQNVTFRCDPISEHNRLYWYRQTLGQGPEFLTYFQNEAQLEKSRLLSDRFSAERPKGSFSTLEIQRTEQGDSAMYLCASSPSGGGTDTQYFGPGTRLTVL.

This sequence joins TRBV21-1 and TRBJ1-4; TRBD1 reflects the table's D call only, with no check against the DNA. TRBV21-1 is labeled a pseudogene. The CDR3 length is 14 residues. The DNA of the CDR3 is TGTGCCACCACAGGGGAGGTGACTAATGAAAAACTGTTTTTT. It encodes CATTGEVTNEKLFF.

This rearrangement joins TRBV6-6 to TRBJ1-6; D remains unclear. Trimming removed 4 bases at V and 7 bases at J, with 8 bases between. Looked up from germline, CDR1 is MNHNY and CDR2 is SVGAGI (reference sequence). CDR3 size: 13 residues. CDR3 sequence reads: CASSSEGNSPLHF. In nucleotides, the CDR3 is TGTGCCAGCAGTTCGGAGGGAAATTCACCCCTCCACTTT.

In its sample, this clone was seen a few times. V gene TRBV11-2 combines with J gene TRBJ1-5, with D uncertain. V was trimmed by 1 base and J by 2 bases, leaving 9 bases between them. The CDR3 totals 15 residues. Germline CDR1 is SGHAT and CDR2 is FQNNGV. Here the CDR3 DNA reads TGTGCCAGCAGCTTAGGGGCATGGGGCAATCAGCCCCAGCATTTT. Residues: CASSLGAWGNQPQHF.

The rearrangement links TRBV10-3 to TRBJ1-5, with TRBD1 matching over 9 bases. The junction had 10 bases not matched to a gene; V was cut back by 6 bases and J by 4 bases. This CDR3 is 16 amino acids long. The germline gives CDR1 ENHRY, CDR2 SYGVKD. This CDR3 is CAISGTGGAGNQPQHF. Here the CDR3 DNA reads TGTGCCATCAGCGGAACAGGGGGCGCCGGGAATCAGCCCCAGCATTTT.

V is TRBV5-5 and J is TRBJ2-1; D gene unclear. CDR3 length equals 12 residues. The germline gives CDR1 SGHKS, CDR2 YYEKEE (reference sequence). Trimming stripped 1 base from V and 12 bases from J, with 11 bases between. The CDR3 region is CASSLSARGQFF. The CDR3 nucleotides are TGTGCCAGCAGCTTGTCTGCGAGAGGGCAGTTCTTC.

The rearrangement links TRBV2 to TRBJ1-2; no firm D call. From germline, CDR1 is SNHLY and CDR2 FYNNEI. This CDR3 comprises 13 residues. Trimming removed 7 bases from V and 2 bases from J, with 11 bases in between. The CDR3 spells CASNLTGNYGYTF. CDR3 DNA sequence: TGTGCCAGCAACCTGACGGGGAACTATGGCTACACCTTC.

The chain recombines TRBV3-1 (or the pseudogene TRBV3-2) with TRBJ2-2, with D unclear. Trimming took 1 base from V and 2 from J, leaving 5 bases between them. This CDR3 has 14 amino acids. Germline V gene lookup returns CDR1 LGHDT and CDR2 YNNKEL (reference sequence). As DNA, the CDR3 is TGTGCCAGCAGCCAAGCGGTAAACACCGGGGAGCTGTTTTTT. It yields the protein CASSQAVNTGELFF.

This clone was counted only a few times. This rearrangement joins TRBV27 to TRBJ1-6, with D perhaps matching TRBD1 (5 bases). The CDR3 has 15 residues. V was cut by 5 bases and J by 11 bases, with 19 bases left in between. Germline values: CDR1 MNHEY, CDR2 SMNVEV (reference sequence). In nucleotides, the CDR3 is TGTGCCAGCAGTCTGGGGGGTTTGCAAAGGACACCCCTCCACTTT. Protein product: CASSLGGLQRTPLHF.

The chain couples TRBV11-3 to TRBJ2-7; weak D call: TRBD2 (6 bases). This CDR3 contains 13 residues. The germline V gene encodes CDR1 SGHNT and CDR2 YENEEA. V lost 3 bases and J lost 6, with 12 bases in between. The CDR3 loop reads CASSLGGGGEQYF. CDR3 in DNA: TGTGCCAGCAGCTTGGGGGGAGGCGGCGAGCAGTACTTC.

The chain employs TRBV24-1 and TRBJ2-1; D is uncertain. Trimming stripped 3 bases from V and 7 bases from J, with 12 bases between. The V gene's germline CDR1 is KGHDR and CDR2 SFDVKD. CDR3 length: 14 amino acids. The CDR3 region has the DNA TGTGCCACCAGTGATCGGGTCTTGAGAAATGAGCAGTTCTTC. Protein product: CATSDRVLRNEQFF.

This clone was detected only once. V and J are TRBV6-2 or TRBV6-3 and TRBJ2-4; D gene ambiguous. This CDR3 has 14 amino acids. V gave up 2 bases and J gave up 7 bases, with 12 bases separating them. The germline V gene has CDR1 MNHEY and CDR2 SVGEGT. DNA of the CDR3: TGTGCCAGCAGTTACGAGGCTAGAGGTAACATTCAGTACTTC. Its protein is CASSYEARGNIQYF.

The V and J genes are TRBV4-3 and TRBJ1-1; 8 bases match TRBD1. This CDR3 is built from 16 residues. With 3 bases clipped from V and 5 bases from J, the junction kept 11 bases outside the gene matches. Per germline, CDR1 LGHNA and CDR2 YSLEER. The CDR3 region is CASSQDRESKGTEAFF. The DNA of the CDR3 is TGCGCCAGCAGCCAGGACAGGGAGTCAAAGGGGACTGAAGCTTTCTTT.

This chain connects TRBV3-1 (or the pseudogene TRBV3-2) to TRBJ1-6, with TRBD1 as a possible D gene (5 bases). The CDR3 loop spans 14 amino acids. Germline CDR1 is LGHDT and CDR2 is YNNKEL (reference sequence). V dropped 1 base and J dropped 6 bases, with 7 bases sitting between them. The CDR3 DNA reads as TGTGCCAGCAGCCAAGGGAGGGGTAATTCACCCCTCCACTTT. It specifies CASSQGRGNSPLHF.

The chain links TRBV9 to TRBJ2-2, with 12 bases lining up with TRBD2. This CDR3 is 15 amino acids long. The ends lost 4 bases at V and 8 bases at J; junction bases unmatched: 6. CDR1 is SGDLS, CDR2 YYNGEE, per germline. CDR3 nucleotide sequence: TGTGCCAGCAGCCTTCGGACTAGCGGGAAGGGGGAGCTGTTTTTT. It translates to CASSLRTSGKGELFF.

The gene calls are TRBV18 and TRBJ2-1, with D hard to call. The germline V gene has CDR1 KGHSH and CDR2 LQKENI. Trimming removed 2 bases from V and 3 bases from J, with 8 bases in between. This CDR3 contains 14 residues. The CDR3 nucleotides read TGTGCCAGCTCACCAGACCGAGGCTACAATGAGCAGTTCTTC. Protein: CASSPDRGYNEQFF.

V usage is TRBV2 and J usage is TRBJ1-4; maybe TRBD1 (6 bases). This CDR3 is 13 amino acids long. Germline assignment: CDR1 SNHLY and CDR2 FYNNEI. Between the trimmed V and J ends, which lost 10 bases and 5 bases, there was a span of 14 bases. The CDR3 sequence: CATLGAGNEKLFF. The CDR3, as DNA: TGTGCCACCCTGGGGGCCGGGAATGAAAAACTGTTTTTT.

This rearrangement joins TRBV6-6 to TRBJ2-3; no clear D gene. Germline V gene sequence: CDR1 MNHNY, CDR2 SVGAGI (reference sequence). This CDR3 has 12 amino acids. The V and J ends lost 5 bases and 9 bases respectively, with 12 bases between them. The CDR3: CASSTLPATQYF. Here the CDR3 DNA reads TGTGCCAGCAGTACCCTTCCAGCGACGCAGTATTTT.

The chain couples TRBV2 to TRBJ1-1, with 10 bases aligning to TRBD1. Germline CDR1 SNHLY, CDR2 FYNNEI. The CDR3 runs to 13 residues. V lost 5 bases to trimming and J lost 7 bases; unmatched junction nucleotides: 4. The CDR3 region is CASSRQGAGEAFF. CDR3 nucleotide sequence: TGTGCCAGCAGTCGACAGGGGGCTGGTGAAGCTTTCTTT.

The V call is TRBV11-1, the J call TRBJ1-1; TRBD1 matches 8 bases. Germline CDR1 reads SGHAT; CDR2 reads FQDESV (reference sequence). There are 15 residues in the CDR3. The V and J ends lost 6 bases and 4 bases, in that order; junction bases with no gene match: 10. CDR3 in amino acids: CASSPSTGVLTEAFF. CDR3 sequence (DNA): TGTGCCAGCAGTCCATCGACAGGGGTTCTCACTGAAGCTTTCTTT.

The chain has TRBV27 and TRBJ2-1, with D possibly being TRBD1 (5 bases). Per germline, CDR1 MNHEY and CDR2 SMNVEV (reference sequence). Between the trimmed V and J ends, which lost 5 bases and 9 bases, there was a span of 11 bases. CDR3 length: 12 amino acids. CDR3 coding DNA: TGTGCCAGCAGTCGCCAGGGTTCTGAGCAGTTCTTC. Protein product: CASSRQGSEQFF.

The chain employs TRBV5-5 and TRBJ2-5; TRBD2 aligns across 11 bases. The CDR3 has 16 amino acids. Germline values: CDR1 SGHKS, CDR2 YYEKEE (reference sequence). Trimming removed 1 base from V and 4 bases from J; junction bases left unmatched: 6. The CDR3 here is CASSLSSGRAGETQYF. CDR3 coding DNA: TGTGCCAGCAGCTTGAGTAGCGGGAGGGCCGGAGAGACCCAGTACTTC.

The V and J genes are TRBV3-1 (or the pseudogene TRBV3-2) and TRBJ2-1; 12 bases are shared with TRBD2. CDR1 and CDR2 (germline): LGHDT, YNNKEL (reference sequence). The J segment lost 4 bases and the V segment lost 9 bases, leaving 7 bases of the junction unmatched. This CDR3 region has 15 residues. The CDR3 sequence is CARLRGLAGYNEQFF. CDR3 DNA: TGTGCCAGACTTCGCGGACTAGCGGGATACAATGAGCAGTTCTTC.

This chain joins TRBV19 and TRBJ1-2, with a possible D match to TRBD1 (5 bases). The CDR3 extends over 10 amino acids. Germline V gene lookup returns CDR1 LNHDA and CDR2 SQIVND (reference sequence). CDR3 bases: TGTGCGCTTAACAGGCAAGGCTACACCTTC. Its protein is CALNRQGYTF.

This clone occurred a few times. The chain joins TRBV5-8 to TRBJ1-1; D is perhaps TRBD1 (5 bases). The CDR3 runs 17 residues. From germline, CDR1 is SGHTS and CDR2 YDEGEE. The V and J ends lost 4 bases and 1 base respectively, with 20 bases between them. CDR3 sequence (DNA): TGTGCCAGCAGCCCGGGGGTCTACTCCGTAAAGAACACTGAAGCTTTCTTT. It codes for CASSPGVYSVKNTEAFF.

The rearrangement uses TRBV5-4 and TRBJ2-3; D is possibly TRBD2 (7 bases). This CDR3 region has 14 residues. The germline V gene encodes CDR1 SGHNT and CDR2 YYREEE (reference sequence). Trimming stripped 4 bases from V and 1 base from J, with 10 bases between. The CDR3 sequence: CASSGRGGTDTQYF. In DNA, the CDR3 is TGTGCCAGCAGCGGGAGGGGGGGCACAGATACGCAGTATTTT.